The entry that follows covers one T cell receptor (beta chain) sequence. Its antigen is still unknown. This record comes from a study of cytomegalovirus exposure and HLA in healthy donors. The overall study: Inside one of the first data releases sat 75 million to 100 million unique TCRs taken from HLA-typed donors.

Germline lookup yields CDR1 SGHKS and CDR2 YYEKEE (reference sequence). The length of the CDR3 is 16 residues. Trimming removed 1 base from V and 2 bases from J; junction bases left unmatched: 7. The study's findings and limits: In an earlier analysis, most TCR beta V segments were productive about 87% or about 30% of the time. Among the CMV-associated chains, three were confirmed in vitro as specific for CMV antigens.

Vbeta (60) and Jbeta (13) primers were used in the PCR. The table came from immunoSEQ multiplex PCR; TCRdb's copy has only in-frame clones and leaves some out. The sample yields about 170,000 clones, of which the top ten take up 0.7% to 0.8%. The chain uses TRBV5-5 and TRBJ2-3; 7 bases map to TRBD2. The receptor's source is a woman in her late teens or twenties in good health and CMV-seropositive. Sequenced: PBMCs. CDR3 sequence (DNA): TGTGCCAGCAGCTTGTGGCTAGCGGAACTCACAGATACGCAGTATTTT. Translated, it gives CASSLWLAELTDTQYF.